This T cell receptor beta chain was sequenced for a study of blood T cell repertoires in COVID-19. Study background: COVID-19 samples from acute and convalescent phases originated in the United States, Italy and Spain.

Seattle patients were enrolled while actively infected and followed longitudinally. As originally analysed: Reference gene primer amplification yielded estimated nucleated cell counts. Clones were sequenced by immunoSEQ multiplex PCR, and TCRdb holds only the in-frame ones, with some missing. V, J and clone size were drawn from that table, and D and trimming were deduced from the DNA. This table has some 80,000 clones, 90% to 95% appearing once. The germline V and J ends were trimmed by 3 bases and 6 bases, with 12 bases remaining between them. CDR3 length: 12 residues. Per the germline V gene, CDR1 is DFQATT and CDR2 is SNEGSKA (reference sequence).

Sequencing was done on a sample of peripheral blood. The chain combines TRBV20-1 with TRBJ2-7; D call uncertain. The sequence derives from a man aged 45-65 years with COVID-19, enrolled during active disease. CDR3 DNA: TGCAGTGCTAGTACGGTATCTGTCGAGCAGTACTTC. This encodes CSASTVSVEQYF.